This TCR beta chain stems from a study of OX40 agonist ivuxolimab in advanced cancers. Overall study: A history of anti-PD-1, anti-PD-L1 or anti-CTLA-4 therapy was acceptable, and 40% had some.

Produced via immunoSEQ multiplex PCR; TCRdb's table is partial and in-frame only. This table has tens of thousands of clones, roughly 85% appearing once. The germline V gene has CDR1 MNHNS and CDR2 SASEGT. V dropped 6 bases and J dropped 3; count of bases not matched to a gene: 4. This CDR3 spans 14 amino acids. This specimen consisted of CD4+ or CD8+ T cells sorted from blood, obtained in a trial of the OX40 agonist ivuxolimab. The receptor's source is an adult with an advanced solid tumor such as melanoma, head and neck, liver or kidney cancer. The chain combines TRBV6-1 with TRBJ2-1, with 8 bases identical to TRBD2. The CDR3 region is CASSRGGNYNEQFF. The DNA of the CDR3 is TGTGCCAGCAGCCGGGGGGGAAACTACAATGAGCAGTTCTTC.